Listed below are T cell receptor beta chains from one sample, sequenced in a study of T cell responses to AZD1222 COVID-19 vaccine. The protocol was immunoSEQ multiplex PCR, while the TCRdb copy is restricted to in-frame clones and leaves out a portion. The sample contains some 150,000 clones, about 87% of which appear only once. Specimen: peripheral blood, collected on day 0 of AZD1222 vaccination. The receptors were sampled from an adult in good health. Both conserved end residues are trimmed from each CDR3. Fields, in order: CDR3 protein, V gene, D gene, J gene, clone size. A D gene is named only where the DNA matches it firmly. Expanded clones get a size class; other rows say once, few or many, or leave the size out.

ASSHSGQGSSTNEKLF | TRBV4-2 | TRBD1 | TRBJ1-4 | -
ASSVSHQGGTGELF | TRBV9 | - | TRBJ2-2 | -
ARTGESSGNTIY | TRBV2 | TRBD1 | TRBJ1-3 | -
ASSQVHGGYT | TRBV3-1/TRBV3-2 | - | TRBJ1-2 | -
ASSQLGQGFGYT | TRBV4-3 | TRBD1 | TRBJ1-2 | -
ASSGLAANYEQY | TRBV6-2/TRBV6-3 | TRBD2 | TRBJ2-7 | -
ASSPGQGFPSYEQY | TRBV27 | TRBD1 | TRBJ2-7 | -
ASSQVWPEQF | TRBV14 | - | TRBJ2-1 | -
ASSFGNRGGQNSPLH | TRBV13 | - | TRBJ1-6 | -
ASSIYGTGDYGYT | TRBV19 | TRBD1 | TRBJ1-2 | -
ASSIGWKQPQH | TRBV19 | - | TRBJ1-5 | -
ASSQDPIGTEAF | TRBV6-5 | - | TRBJ1-1 | -
ASSLAVSPLAGNTIY | TRBV7-2 | - | TRBJ1-3 | once
ASSPLGGGSYT | TRBV27 | - | TRBJ1-2 | -
ASSQRAAPDTQY | TRBV9 | - | TRBJ2-3 | -
ASSSEISGQETQY | TRBV11-2 | - | TRBJ2-5 | -
ASGLGASGSSYNEQF | TRBV10-1 | TRBD2 | TRBJ2-1 | -
ASSFPPTSGIEQF | TRBV5-1 | TRBD2 | TRBJ2-1 | -
ASSQGRTPHNEQF | TRBV11-2 | - | TRBJ2-1 | -
ASSRTRTNEKLF | TRBV28 | - | TRBJ1-4 | -
SAPTGGGYEAF | TRBV29-1 | TRBD1 | TRBJ1-1 | -
ASSPGTSGRIDEQY | TRBV11-3 | TRBD2 | TRBJ2-7 | -